This T cell receptor beta chain was retrieved from a study of blood T cell repertoires in COVID-19. Study details: COVID-19 samples collected from the United States, Italy and Spain covered acute and convalescent phases. T cells, B-cell-depleted T cells, or PBMCs provided the cDNA or gDNA that served as material.

The method was immunoSEQ multiplex PCR; TCRdb's version includes in-frame clones alone and lacks a portion of them. This sample has some 31,000 clones, with roughly 90% found just once. Germline V lookup: CDR1 KGHDR, CDR2 SFDVKD. Trimming took 2 bases from V and 6 from J, leaving 15 bases between them. The length of the CDR3 is 15 residues. This TCR derives from a man in his fifties or sixties with active COVID-19. The rearrangement links TRBV24-1 to TRBJ1-2; D remains unclear. The sequencing input was peripheral blood. The CDR3, as DNA: TGTGCCACCAGTGATTCCGGGTCCCCAGCCGATGGCTACACCTTC. This encodes CATSDSGSPADGYTF.